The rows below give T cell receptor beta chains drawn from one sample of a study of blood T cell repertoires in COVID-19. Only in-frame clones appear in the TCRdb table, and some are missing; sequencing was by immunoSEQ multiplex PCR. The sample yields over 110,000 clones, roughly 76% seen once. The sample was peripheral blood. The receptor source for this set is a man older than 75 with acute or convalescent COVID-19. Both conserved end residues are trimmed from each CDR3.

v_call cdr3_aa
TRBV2 ASSGTSGGGEQY
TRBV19 ASRPLAGGKADTQY
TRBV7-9 ASRDGTSGGNEQF
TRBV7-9 ASSLGSRQGNGYT
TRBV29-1 SVGGVDEKLF
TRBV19 ASSIGGRGETQY
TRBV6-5 ASRSGGRNEQF
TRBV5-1 ASSSEQGARGTEAF
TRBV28 ASRTDRVDTEAF
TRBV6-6 ASRTGNQPQH
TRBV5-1 ASSPTSGGAGEQF
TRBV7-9 ASSSVTSGGAASYNEQF
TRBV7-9 ASSPGLRGDSPLH
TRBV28 ATQGGQGARDTQY
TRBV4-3 ASSQDFGVGAF
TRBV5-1 ASSLDPAGRGYT
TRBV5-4 ASSRGTITYEQY
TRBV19 ASSIPGTGLAEAF
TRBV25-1 AIRGRGSAYEQY
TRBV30 ACYSTPYSGANVLT
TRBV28 ASSFRGAVDTQY
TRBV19 ASSTWTGDVVS
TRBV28 ASSLVGSNQPQH
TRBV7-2 ASNQGQGRAF
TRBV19 ASSIPGGRETQY
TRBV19 ASSKVGTGDLYPSYEQY
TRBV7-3 ASSLTAGTGVAEQY
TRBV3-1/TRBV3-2 ASSHPGTSGAPYEQY
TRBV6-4 AGSGTSLSEQF
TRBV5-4 ASNPTSGGIQETQY
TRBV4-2 ASSRLPGVAGVDNEQF
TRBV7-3 ASSETGTGRNEQF
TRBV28 ASSSRQGAQYTGELF
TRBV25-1 ASSGSGTSTGELF